This T cell receptor (beta chain) was obtained from a study of beta chain features in type 1 diabetes. Study context: All of the samples together had approximately 99 million sorted cells examined. General study results and limits: It was not settled here whether HLA type affects TCRB rearrangement. A greater similarity of naive, central memory and Treg TCRB repertoires was seen among patients than among healthy donors. Junctions at VDJ sites from type 1 diabetes patients had fewer insertions and more deletions. Shortening that was moderate but significant affected the TCRB CDR3s of Type 1 diabetes patients in all four CD4+ subsets.

V was clipped by 5 bases and J by 5 bases, with 10 bases between them. Germline loops: CDR1 SGHTA, CDR2 FQGTGA. The CDR3 is made up of 13 amino acids. The study reverse transcribed the entire isolated RNA, so it sequenced expressed TCRB transcripts. Clones were sequenced by immunoSEQ multiplex PCR, and TCRdb holds only the in-frame ones, with some missing. The sample carries roughly 730,000 clones, 13% recorded once. This clone was seen a handful of times. Its specificity is not known. The rearrangement links TRBV7-3 to TRBJ2-1; D is perhaps TRBD1 (6 bases). This TCR derives from a man aged 18 to 35 with type 1 diabetes. The sequencing input was naive CD4+ T cells from blood. CDR3 in DNA: TGTGCCAGCAGCCCAGACAGGCACAATGAGCAGTTCTTC. The encoded protein is CASSPDRHNEQFF.